The entry that follows covers one T cell receptor beta chain sequence. Its antigen remains unidentified. The PCR employed 60 Vbeta primers together with 13 Jbeta primers. Repertoires were generated with immunoSEQ multiplex PCR, while TCRdb's copy carries only in-frame clones and drops some. Of about 77,000 clones listed, over 60% are singletons. While unrecorded immune exposures were likely, the donors were nominally healthy when sampled. This specimen comes from a study of cytomegalovirus exposure and HLA in healthy donors. Study results and caveats: Researchers catalogued over 150 TCR beta chains as cytomegalovirus-associated.

The sequenced sample consisted of PBMCs. This TCR derives from a middle-aged man in good health and CMV-seronegative.

The DNA of the CDR3 is TGTGCCAGCAAGACACAGGGGGCGTGGAATCAAGAGACCCAGTACTTC. Translation: CASKTQGAWNQETQYF. The V call is TRBV5-4, the J call TRBJ2-5, with 9 positions matching TRBD1. The CDR3 is 16 amino acids. With V trimmed by 6 bases and J by 2 bases, 11 bases remained unmatched. Germline loops: CDR1 SGHNT, CDR2 YYREEE (reference sequence).